Reported below is one TCR beta chain. Its antigen remains unknown. Clones were read by immunoSEQ multiplex PCR, and TCRdb kept only the in-frame ones, dropping some. The sample lists some 120,000 clones; over 75% were seen once. The record originates from a study of T cell responses to AZD1222 COVID-19 vaccine. Study-wide context: Pooled in the analysis were second doses at about 4 or about 12 weeks.

Study findings and constraints: Unmutated variant regions reportedly attract nearly half of all spike-specific TCRs. Samples come after the peak T cell response, not at day 14. Among AZD1222 vaccinees, only 5 or 6 were seropositive at baseline.

The CDR3 is 12 residues long. CDR1 and CDR2 (germline): LNHDA, SQIVND (reference sequence). With 6 bases removed from V and 8 bases from J, the gap between germline ends came to 13 bases. This specimen consisted of peripheral blood, obtained on day 0 of AZD1222 vaccination. This clonotype was obtained from an adult in good health. The chain links TRBV19 to TRBJ1-1; D remains ambiguous. DNA of the CDR3: TGTGCCAGTAGAGAGTACGGGATGGAAGCTTTCTTT. Residues: CASREYGMEAFF.